The next 26 T cell receptor beta chains were all read from a single sample in a study of human T cells and chemical hapten exposure. TCRdb passed the 5' RACE reads through MiXCR, listing each CDR3 protein once. The data contain 120,000 to 150,000 distinct CDR3 sequences, about 4% of them singletons. Total RNA was isolated from unfractionated whole blood. The origin of the receptors is a female donor in good health.

This clonotype was counted ten times or more. The CDR3 loop is CASSPTGGDNQPQHF. CDR3 nucleotide sequence: TGTGCCAGCAGCCCGACAGGGGGAGACAATCAGCCCCAGCATTTT. The chain employs TRBV9 and TRBJ1-5, with 9 bases aligning to TRBD1. The CDR3 length is 15 residues. Per the germline V gene, CDR1 is SGDLS and CDR2 is YYNGEE. After removal of 4 bases from V and 3 bases from J, the junction contained 5 bases not matched to a gene. Filled out from reference TRBV9 and TRBJ1-5, the complete variable domain reads DSGVTQTPKHLITATGQRVTLRCSPRSGDLSVYWYQQSLDQGLQFLIQYYNGEERAKGNILERFSAQQFPDLHSELNLSSLELGDSALYFCASSPTGGDNQPQHFGDGTRLSIL.

This clonotype was seen repeatedly, ten times or more. V is TRBV19 and J is TRBJ2-1; tentatively, D is TRBD2 (6 bases). The germline V gene has CDR1 LNHDA and CDR2 SQIVND (reference sequence). V shed 8 bases and J shed 4 bases, with 15 bases lying between them. The CDR3 is 14 residues long. CDR3 protein: CASQWGGAYNEQFF. As DNA, the CDR3 is TGTGCCAGTCAGTGGGGCGGGGCGTACAATGAGCAGTTCTTC.

V and J are TRBV12-3 or TRBV12-4 and TRBJ1-6; maybe TRBD1 (5 bases). Trimming shortened V by 2 bases and J by 1 base, and 30 bases separated the two germline ends. This CDR3 is 23 amino acids long. The CDR3, as DNA: TGTGCCAGCAGTTTATTAAGGATAGGGGCCTCCCCGTCCCTGAGGTCCTATAATTCACCCCTCCACTTT. It encodes CASSLLRIGASPSLRSYNSPLHF.

The J gene is TRBJ2-5, the V gene TRBV9, with TRBD2 matching 10 bases. Trimming removed 3 bases from V and 4 bases from J; junction bases left unmatched: 6. The CDR3 has 15 residues. Germline V lookup: CDR1 SGDLS, CDR2 YYNGEE. CDR3 sequence reads: CASSALAGGPETQYF. The CDR3 DNA follows: TGTGCCAGCAGCGCATTAGCGGGGGGTCCAGAGACCCAGTACTTC.

This clonotype was counted at least ten times. The V gene is TRBV10-3, the J gene TRBJ2-3, with 7 bases aligning to TRBD2. CDR3 size: 15 residues. The J segment lost 3 bases and the V segment lost 0 bases, leaving 3 bases of the junction unmatched. Germline V CDR1 and CDR2: ENHRY, SYGVKD. CDR3 residues: CAISESDGGTDTQYF. The CDR3, as DNA: TGTGCCATCAGTGAGTCGGACGGGGGGACAGATACGCAGTATTTT.

This clonotype appeared a few times. The V call is TRBV12-3 or TRBV12-4, the J call TRBJ2-3; 10 bases match TRBD2. Trimming at V came to 1 base and at J to 1 base, leaving 2 bases not matched to a gene. The CDR3 loop spans 16 amino acids. CDR3 in amino acids: CASSLVLAGGTDTQYF. Written as DNA, the CDR3 is TGTGCCAGCAGTTTAGTTCTAGCGGGGGGCACAGATACGCAGTATTTT.

This clonotype was found a few times. V is TRBV14 and J is TRBJ2-1; 9 nucleotides line up with TRBD1. Trimming cost V 0 bases and J 6 bases; bases outside gene matches: 6. This CDR3 spans 16 amino acids. From germline, CDR1 is SGHDN and CDR2 FVKESK. CDR3 region: CASSQDLGQGFNEQFF. CDR3 nucleotide sequence: TGTGCCAGCAGCCAAGATCTGGGACAGGGTTTCAATGAGCAGTTCTTC.

The CDR3 bases are TGTGCCGCGGGATACCATCAGAACACTGAAGCTTTCTTT. This encodes CAAGYHQNTEAFF. The chain couples TRBV12-3 or TRBV12-4 to TRBJ1-1; D unclear. The CDR3 is made up of 13 amino acids. Trimming shortened V by 11 bases and J by 1 base, and 14 bases separated the two germline ends.

This clonotype was observed many times. The chain recombines TRBV28 with TRBJ2-1; TRBD1 agrees at 10 bases. The V gene end was trimmed by 8 bases and the J gene end by 7 bases; junction bases not matched to a gene: 11. CDR3 size: 15 residues. From germline, CDR1 is MDHEN and CDR2 SYDVKM. The chain's CDR3 is CASQMSRDRGNEQFF. The DNA for the CDR3 is TGTGCCAGCCAAATGAGCCGGGACAGGGGAAATGAGCAGTTCTTC.

This clonotype appeared many times. The chain couples TRBV6-2 or TRBV6-3 to TRBJ2-7; 10 bases line up with TRBD1. Germline CDR1 and CDR2: MNHEY and SVGEGT. The J segment lost 3 bases and the V segment lost 6 bases, leaving 5 bases of the junction unmatched. This CDR3 spans 14 amino acids. In nucleotides, the CDR3 is TGTGCCAGCAGCTTAGGACAGGGGGTCTACGAGCAGTACTTC. Translating gives CASSLGQGVYEQYF.

This clonotype was observed a handful of times. V gene TRBV5-1 combines with J gene TRBJ2-2; D is ambiguous. V dropped 3 bases and J dropped 8 bases, with 5 bases sitting between them. The CDR3 is 11 residues long. Per germline, CDR1 SGHRS and CDR2 YFSETQ. CDR3 sequence reads: CASSWEGELFF. In nucleotides, the CDR3 is TGCGCCAGCAGCTGGGAAGGGGAGCTGTTTTTT.

The chain has TRBV29-1 and TRBJ2-7, with D perhaps matching TRBD1 or TRBD2 (6 bases each). The V end lost 3 bases, the J end lost 0 bases, and 15 bases lay between the germline ends. This CDR3 is built from 15 residues. Germline-derived CDR1 and CDR2 are SQVTM and ANQGSEA. This CDR3 reads CSVEKGGRSSYEQYF. CDR3 nucleotides: TGCAGCGTTGAGAAGGGGGGCCGCTCCTCCTACGAGCAGTACTTC.

This clonotype has ten or more counts. The chain combines TRBV20-1 with TRBJ1-6; D is undetermined. CDR3 length: 14 residues. Germline CDR1 is DFQATT and CDR2 is SNEGSKA (reference sequence). Between the trimmed V and J ends, which lost 2 bases and 7 bases, there was a span of 12 bases. CDR3 sequence (DNA): TGCAGTGCTAGATCGCAGACCCTAAATTCACCCCTCCACTTT. Amino acid sequence: CSARSQTLNSPLHF.

This clonotype occurred many times. Germline is not matched at one junction end, which may reflect a read error. The chain recombines TRBV7-2 with TRBJ1-2; no reliable D call. In germline, CDR1 is SGHTA, CDR2 FQGNSA. CDR3 length: 12 amino acids. The CDR3 spells CASSSSGPTSLF. Here the CDR3 DNA reads TGTGCCAGCAGCTCCAGCGGGCCAACTTCCCTGTTC.

This clonotype was observed at least ten times. V gene TRBV12-3 or TRBV12-4 combines with J gene TRBJ1-2; D is ambiguous. The CDR3 has 14 amino acids. The ends were cut back, 3 bases at V and 2 bases at J, with 10 bases in the middle. DNA of the CDR3: TGTGCCAGCAGTTTCAGTTCGGGGAACTATGGCTACACCTTC. It specifies CASSFSSGNYGYTF.

This clonotype appeared a few times. The chain carries TRBV2 and TRBJ2-1, with D perhaps matching TRBD2 (6 bases). In germline, CDR1 is SNHLY, CDR2 FYNNEI. Trimming pared 6 bases from V and 2 bases from J, leaving 14 bases between. The CDR3 loop spans 15 amino acids. CDR3 region: CASRTEGLAYNEQFF. The DNA of the CDR3 is TGTGCCAGCAGAACAGAGGGACTCGCCTACAATGAGCAGTTCTTC. Based on the CDR3 plus reference TRBV2 and TRBJ2-1, the full variable domain is EPEVTQTPSHQVTQMGQEVILRCVPISNHLYFYWYRQILGQKVEFLVSFYNNEISEKSEIFDDQFSVERPDGSNFTLKIRSTKLEDSAMYFCASRTEGLAYNEQFFGPGTRLTVL.

This clonotype occurred a few times. Written as DNA, the CDR3 is TGTGCCAGCAGTAGGGACAGATGGGCCTACGAGCAGTACTTC. This translates into CASSRDRWAYEQYF. This chain connects TRBV27 to TRBJ2-7; 7 nucleotides line up with TRBD1. V was pared by 5 bases and J by 2 bases, with 6 bases of the junction left unmatched. The CDR3 loop spans 14 amino acids. The germline V gene encodes CDR1 MNHEY and CDR2 SMNVEV (reference sequence).

This clonotype has ten or more counts. V usage is TRBV6-1 and J usage is TRBJ2-7, with D possibly TRBD2 on 6 matching bases. Germline CDR1 and CDR2: MNHNS and SASEGT. The CDR3 spans 13 residues. Trimming shortened V by 6 bases and J by 7 bases, and 16 bases separated the two germline ends. The CDR3 sequence is CASRDLAGGEQYF. For the CDR3, the DNA is TGTGCCAGCAGGGACCTAGCCGGGGGAGAGCAGTACTTC.

This clonotype was picked up many times. The chain joins TRBV5-5 to TRBJ1-6; D remains unclear. The CDR3 loop spans 16 amino acids. Germline assignment: CDR1 SGHKS and CDR2 YYEKEE (reference sequence). Trimming removed 6 bases at V and 5 bases at J, with 18 bases between. The CDR3 loop is CASMQGGRTHNSPLHF. CDR3 coding DNA: TGTGCCAGCATGCAAGGAGGGCGCACCCATAATTCACCCCTCCACTTT.

This clonotype appeared a few times. The chain uses TRBV12-3 or TRBV12-4 and TRBJ1-2; D possibly corresponds to TRBD1 (6 bases). The CDR3 length is 13 residues. Trimming removed 5 bases from V and 8 bases from J, with 15 bases in between. For the CDR3, the DNA is TGTGCCAGCAGTCCCCGGGACACAGCGGGCTACACCTTC. The encoded protein is CASSPRDTAGYTF.

Concerning this clonotype: At one boundary the junction diverges from the germline segment, which might be a read error. The genes are TRBV30 and TRBJ2-1, with D perhaps TRBD1 (5 bases). The CDR3 spans 13 residues. The germline V gene has CDR1 GTSNPN and CDR2 SVGIG (reference sequence). In nucleotides, the CDR3 is TGTGCCTGGAAGCCAGGGTCCTTCAATGAGCAGTTCTTC. It codes for CAWKPGSFNEQFF.

The sample holds many counts of this clonotype. This chain uses TRBV5-4 with TRBJ1-1; 7 bases are shared with TRBD1. The CDR3 sequence is 14 residues long. Germline lookup yields CDR1 SGHNT and CDR2 YYREEE (reference sequence). The ends lost 4 bases at V and 5 bases at J; junction bases unmatched: 8. CDR3 loop: CASSLQGPWTEAFF. In DNA form, the CDR3 reads TGTGCCAGCAGCCTACAGGGGCCATGGACTGAAGCTTTCTTT.

This clonotype was counted many times. The chain links TRBV27 to TRBJ2-7, with TRBD1 identical over 10 bases. From germline, CDR1 is MNHEY and CDR2 SMNVEV (reference sequence). The CDR3 is made up of 16 amino acids. The ends lost 0 bases at V and 6 bases at J; junction bases unmatched: 8. CDR3 nucleotides: TGTGCCAGCAGTTTATCGCCCGGGACAGGGGTTACCGAGCAGTACTTC. It codes for CASSLSPGTGVTEQYF.

This clonotype was counted many times. This chain uses TRBV28 with TRBJ1-6; D gene uncertain. Per germline, CDR1 MDHEN and CDR2 SYDVKM. The V and J ends lost 6 bases and 10 bases respectively, with 16 bases between them. The CDR3 length is 14 residues. CDR3 bases: TGTGCCAGCAGCGACATAAAGAGTTCCTCACCCCTCCACTTT. Protein product: CASSDIKSSSPLHF.

This clonotype was recorded at least ten times. V usage is TRBV29-1 and J usage is TRBJ2-3; 9 nucleotides match TRBD2. Trimming at V came to 2 bases and at J to 3 bases, leaving 6 bases not matched to a gene. CDR3 length: 15 residues. Looked up from germline, CDR1 is SQVTM and CDR2 is ANQGSEA. The CDR3 DNA reads as TGCAGCGTTGAACTCCGGAGCGGGGGGACAGATACGCAGTATTTT. Translated: CSVELRSGGTDTQYF.

This clonotype was counted between two and nine times. This chain joins TRBV5-4 and TRBJ2-2, with 9 positions matching TRBD1. The CDR3 consists of 14 residues. Germline CDR1 reads SGHNT; CDR2 reads YYREEE (reference sequence). The J segment lost 7 bases and the V segment lost 5 bases, leaving 6 bases of the junction unmatched. DNA of the CDR3: TGTGCCAGCAGACGGACAGGGGACGGCGGGGAGCTGTTTTTT. Its translation is CASRRTGDGGELFF.